This T cell receptor (beta chain) was sequenced in a study of cytomegalovirus exposure and HLA in healthy donors. General study points: CMV serostatus was the sole immune exposure information available.

With 60 Vbeta and 13 Jbeta primers, the PCR was carried out. TCRdb's table, derived via immunoSEQ multiplex PCR, lists solely in-frame clones and lacks some. The table lists about 160,000 clones, roughly 65% of them singletons. Remarks on this clone: Antigen specificity is unknown.

This clonotype was obtained from a woman between 18 and 29 years old in good health and CMV-seropositive. Sequencing used PBMCs.

CDR3 in amino acids: CASSQESGESYEQYF. The CDR3 DNA follows: TGTGCCAGCAGCCAAGAGTCCGGGGAGTCCTACGAGCAGTACTTC. This chain connects TRBV4-2 to TRBJ2-5; TRBD2 might be the D (5 bases). The end of the DNA aligns better with TRBJ2-7, so the J call may be wrong. CDR1 LGHNA and CDR2 YNFKEQ come from the germline V gene. This CDR3 comprises 15 residues.